This is a list of T cell receptor beta chains from one sample in a study of cytomegalovirus exposure and HLA in healthy donors. Data came from immunoSEQ multiplex PCR; TCRdb stores just in-frame clones and leaves some out. This sample yields about 120,000 clones, of which around four fifths are seen a single time; 1.5% to 2% belongs to the top ten. The sample comprised PBMCs. The source is a man aged 40-50 years in good health and CMV-seronegative. The CDR3 runs from the conserved cysteine through the conserved F or W. D genes are given only for firm matches. Expanded clones get a size class; other rows say once, few or many, or leave the size out.

d_gene: -
v_gene: TRBV4-3
j_gene: TRBJ1-4
abundance: -
CDR3nt: TGCGCCAGCAGCCACCTCCGGGGGAGTAGTGAAAAACTGTTTTTT
CDR3aa: CASSHLRGSSEKLFF

d_gene: -
v_gene: TRBV27
j_gene: TRBJ2-2
abundance: -
CDR3nt: TGTGCCAGCAGGGAGCTTACAGGGTTGGGCGGGGAGCTGTTTTTT
CDR3aa: CASRELTGLGGELFF

d_gene: -
v_gene: TRBV15
j_gene: TRBJ1-1
abundance: -
CDR3nt: TGTGCCACCAGCAGAGATGGACAGCCGAACACTGAAGCTTTCTTT
CDR3aa: CATSRDGQPNTEAFF

d_gene: -
v_gene: TRBV5-1
j_gene: TRBJ2-3
abundance: -
CDR3nt: TGCGCCAGCAGCTCAGGGGTTTTCAGCGGCAGCGGCACAGATACGCAGTATTTT
CDR3aa: CASSSGVFSGSGTDTQYF

d_gene: TRBD1
v_gene: TRBV14
j_gene: TRBJ2-7
abundance: -
CDR3nt: TGTGCCAGCAGCCAAGCTGGACAGGGAAAAAACTACGAGCAGTACTTC
CDR3aa: CASSQAGQGKNYEQYF

d_gene: TRBD2
v_gene: TRBV18
j_gene: TRBJ2-5
abundance: -
CDR3nt: TGTGCCAGCTCACCCAACACCCGCGGACTAGCGGGGGGCTCAGAGACCCAGTACTTC
CDR3aa: CASSPNTRGLAGGSETQYF

d_gene: TRBD1
v_gene: TRBV5-1
j_gene: TRBJ2-2
abundance: -
CDR3nt: TGCGCCAGCAGCTTAGGGACAGAGAACACCGGGGAGCTGTTTTTT
CDR3aa: CASSLGTENTGELFF

d_gene: -
v_gene: TRBV5-1
j_gene: TRBJ2-3
abundance: -
CDR3nt: TGCGCCAGCAGCTTGTTAGGGGATGGGACAGATACGCAGTATTTT
CDR3aa: CASSLLGDGTDTQYF

d_gene: -
v_gene: TRBV11-3
j_gene: TRBJ2-2
abundance: -
CDR3nt: TGTGCCAGCAGCTCTACCAGACTAAACACCGGGGAGCTGTTTTTT
CDR3aa: CASSSTRLNTGELFF

d_gene: -
v_gene: TRBV6-6
j_gene: TRBJ1-1
abundance: -
CDR3nt: TGTGCCAGCAGTTACTCTGACAGTGAAGCTTTCTTT
CDR3aa: CASSYSDSEAFF

d_gene: TRBD2
v_gene: TRBV6-6
j_gene: TRBJ2-5
abundance: -
CDR3nt: TGTGCCAGCAGCCCCTTCGCGGGAGAAGGGGAGACCCAGTACTTC
CDR3aa: CASSPFAGEGETQYF

d_gene: -
v_gene: TRBV25-1
j_gene: TRBJ2-7
abundance: -
CDR3nt: TGTGCCAGCAGTGAATGGGCAGGGGCCGAGCAGTACTTC
CDR3aa: CASSEWAGAEQYF

d_gene: -
v_gene: TRBV29-1
j_gene: TRBJ2-7
abundance: -
CDR3nt: TGCAGCGTTGGGGCCGCCTCCTACTACGAGCAGTACTTC
CDR3aa: CSVGAASYYEQYF

d_gene: -
v_gene: TRBV11-2
j_gene: TRBJ2-7
abundance: -
CDR3nt: TGTGCCAGCAGCGGATTGACGGGGGTCGTTCCCTACGAGCAGTACTTC
CDR3aa: CASSGLTGVVPYEQYF

d_gene: -
v_gene: TRBV30
j_gene: TRBJ2-3
abundance: few
CDR3nt: TGTGCCTGGAATCTCTTTATGACAGATACGCAGTATTTT
CDR3aa: CAWNLFMTDTQYF

d_gene: -
v_gene: TRBV5-1
j_gene: TRBJ2-7
abundance: -
CDR3nt: TGCGCCAGCAGCGCCCTGGACAGCGCCTACGAGCAGTACTTC
CDR3aa: CASSALDSAYEQYF

d_gene: TRBD1
v_gene: TRBV27
j_gene: TRBJ2-7
abundance: -
CDR3nt: TGTGCCAGCAGTTTTCACGGACAGGGTGTTCTCGAGCAGTACTTC
CDR3aa: CASSFHGQGVLEQYF

d_gene: -
v_gene: TRBV7-6
j_gene: TRBJ2-7
abundance: -
CDR3nt: TGTGCCAGCAGCTTAGATAGGGGCCACTCCTACGAGCAGTACTTC
CDR3aa: CASSLDRGHSYEQYF

d_gene: -
v_gene: TRBV14
j_gene: TRBJ2-3
abundance: -
CDR3nt: TGTGCCAGCAGCCAAGATTTACTGCCTTGGACAGATACGCAGTATTTT
CDR3aa: CASSQDLLPWTDTQYF

d_gene: -
v_gene: TRBV11-2
j_gene: TRBJ1-5
abundance: -
CDR3nt: TGTGCCAGCAGTCCCGGGACATTTATGAATCAGCCCCAGCATTTT
CDR3aa: CASSPGTFMNQPQHF

d_gene: -
v_gene: TRBV7-6
j_gene: TRBJ2-7
abundance: once
CDR3nt: TGTGCCAGCAGCTTAGCAGCCAGGGGAACCCACTCATACGAGCAGTACTTC
CDR3aa: CASSLAARGTHSYEQYF

d_gene: TRBD2
v_gene: TRBV5-6
j_gene: TRBJ2-3
abundance: -
CDR3nt: TGTGCCAGCAGCACAGGGACTAGCGGGGGGCGAACAGATACGCAGTATTTT
CDR3aa: CASSTGTSGGRTDTQYF

d_gene: TRBD2
v_gene: TRBV18
j_gene: TRBJ2-3
abundance: -
CDR3nt: TGTGCCAGCTCGCGGGGGGCGGCAAGCACAGATACGCAGTATTTT
CDR3aa: CASSRGAASTDTQYF

d_gene: TRBD1
v_gene: TRBV6-1
j_gene: TRBJ2-7
abundance: -
CDR3nt: TGTGCCAGCAGTGTGGGACAGGGGACCTACGAGCAGTACTTC
CDR3aa: CASSVGQGTYEQYF

d_gene: -
v_gene: TRBV7-8
j_gene: TRBJ1-4
abundance: -
CDR3nt: TGTGCCAGCAGCTTCGGACAGCTAACTAATGAAAAACTGTTTTTT
CDR3aa: CASSFGQLTNEKLFF

d_gene: TRBD2
v_gene: TRBV27
j_gene: TRBJ2-1
abundance: few
CDR3nt: TGTGCCACCACGGGGGGGGGAGACAATGAGCAGTTCTTC
CDR3aa: CATTGGGDNEQFF

d_gene: -
v_gene: TRBV5-5
j_gene: TRBJ2-5
abundance: -
CDR3nt: TGTGCCAGCAGCTTGTGGTCAGAAGAGACCCAGTACTTC
CDR3aa: CASSLWSEETQYF

d_gene: -
v_gene: TRBV27
j_gene: TRBJ1-2
abundance: -
CDR3nt: TGTGCCAGCAGTTATCGTCAGGGATCTAACTATGGCTACACCTTC
CDR3aa: CASSYRQGSNYGYTF

d_gene: TRBD2
v_gene: TRBV6-5
j_gene: TRBJ2-2
abundance: -
CDR3nt: TGTGCCAGCAGGACTAGCGGGGAGACCGGGGAGCTGTTTTTT
CDR3aa: CASRTSGETGELFF

d_gene: TRBD2
v_gene: TRBV5-1
j_gene: TRBJ2-1
abundance: few
CDR3nt: TGCGCCAGCAGCTTGTCTGCGGGGGCCTACAATGAGCAGTTCTTC
CDR3aa: CASSLSAGAYNEQFF

d_gene: -
v_gene: TRBV7-9
j_gene: TRBJ2-3
abundance: -
CDR3nt: TGTTCCAGCAGCTTATTGGGCCAAAGCACAGATACGCAGTATTTT
CDR3aa: CSSSLLGQSTDTQYF

d_gene: TRBD2
v_gene: TRBV29-1
j_gene: TRBJ2-7
abundance: few
CDR3nt: TGCAGCGTGATCTCCGGGACTAGGTCCTACGAGCAGTACTTC
CDR3aa: CSVISGTRSYEQYF

d_gene: -
v_gene: TRBV6-5
j_gene: TRBJ2-2
abundance: few
CDR3nt: TGTGCCAGCACGGAGGGTAGGGACACCGGGGAGCTGTTTTTT
CDR3aa: CASTEGRDTGELFF

d_gene: -
v_gene: TRBV19
j_gene: TRBJ1-5
abundance: -
CDR3nt: TGTGCCACCAGGGGTAACAATCAGCCCCAGCATTTT
CDR3aa: CATRGNNQPQHF

d_gene: -
v_gene: TRBV7-2
j_gene: TRBJ2-3
abundance: -
CDR3nt: TGTGCCAGCAGCGAACAGGGTACAGATACGCAGTATTTT
CDR3aa: CASSEQGTDTQYF

d_gene: -
v_gene: TRBV5-1
j_gene: TRBJ1-1
abundance: -
CDR3nt: TGCGCCAGCAGCTTACAGGGATACACTGAAGCTTTCTTT
CDR3aa: CASSLQGYTEAFF

d_gene: TRBD1
v_gene: TRBV5-3
j_gene: TRBJ1-5
abundance: -
CDR3nt: TGTGCCAGAAGCAGTGGGACAGGTAATCAGCCCCAGCATTTT
CDR3aa: CARSSGTGNQPQHF

d_gene: -
v_gene: TRBV6-5
j_gene: TRBJ1-1
abundance: -
CDR3nt: TGTGCCAGCGCTCCAGTTTTGAACACTGAAGCTTTCTTT
CDR3aa: CASAPVLNTEAFF

d_gene: -
v_gene: TRBV5-6
j_gene: TRBJ1-1
abundance: -
CDR3nt: TGTGCCAGCAGCTTGGACAGGGCGGACTCTGAAGCTTTCTTT
CDR3aa: CASSLDRADSEAFF

d_gene: -
v_gene: TRBV7-9
j_gene: TRBJ2-2
abundance: -
CDR3nt: TGTGCCAGCAGTTTAGGCCTCAGGGACACCGGGGAGCTGTTTTTT
CDR3aa: CASSLGLRDTGELFF

d_gene: -
v_gene: TRBV29-1
j_gene: TRBJ1-5
abundance: -
CDR3nt: TGCAGTGTTGAAGCAGGGTCCGGGCTGCCCCAGCATTTT
CDR3aa: CSVEAGSGLPQHF

d_gene: TRBD1
v_gene: TRBV10-1
j_gene: TRBJ2-7
abundance: -
CDR3nt: TGCGCCAGCAGCATAACAGGGGGCGCTTGGTCCTACGAGCAGTACTTC
CDR3aa: CASSITGGAWSYEQYF

d_gene: TRBD1
v_gene: TRBV2
j_gene: TRBJ1-1
abundance: -
CDR3nt: TGTGCCAGCAGTGAACAGGGGGCCTTGAACACTGAAGCTTTCTTT
CDR3aa: CASSEQGALNTEAFF

d_gene: -
v_gene: TRBV18
j_gene: TRBJ2-7
abundance: -
CDR3nt: TGTGCCAGCTCACCTGGCGGTCGCTCCTACGAGCAGTACTTC
CDR3aa: CASSPGGRSYEQYF

d_gene: TRBD2
v_gene: TRBV7-3
j_gene: TRBJ2-3
abundance: -
CDR3nt: TGTGCCAGCAGCCAGCCGGGACTAGCTACAGATACGCAGTATTTT
CDR3aa: CASSQPGLATDTQYF

d_gene: -
v_gene: TRBV11-2
j_gene: TRBJ2-5
abundance: -
CDR3nt: TGTGCCAGCAGCTTGGCCCAGAAAGAGACCCAGTACTTC
CDR3aa: CASSLAQKETQYF

d_gene: TRBD2
v_gene: TRBV27
j_gene: TRBJ2-3
abundance: -
CDR3nt: TGTGCCAGCAGTCCGGGACTAGCGGAGAACACAGATACGCAGTATTTT
CDR3aa: CASSPGLAENTDTQYF

d_gene: TRBD1
v_gene: TRBV6-4
j_gene: TRBJ1-1
abundance: -
CDR3nt: TGTGCCAGCAGACCGGACCAGGGGGCGTTAGCTGAAGCTTTCTTT
CDR3aa: CASRPDQGALAEAFF

d_gene: -
v_gene: TRBV27
j_gene: TRBJ2-2
abundance: -
CDR3nt: TGTGCCAGCAGTAAACGGCGCAGGATAAACACCGGGGAGCTGTTTTTT
CDR3aa: CASSKRRRINTGELFF

d_gene: -
v_gene: TRBV7-2
j_gene: TRBJ2-6
abundance: -
CDR3nt: TGTGCCAGCAGCTTCAAACCGGGAACAGGGGCCAACGTCCTGACTTTC
CDR3aa: CASSFKPGTGANVLTF

d_gene: -
v_gene: TRBV5-1
j_gene: TRBJ2-7
abundance: -
CDR3nt: TGCGCCAGCAGCCTGGACAGACCCTACGAGCAGTACTTC
CDR3aa: CASSLDRPYEQYF

d_gene: -
v_gene: TRBV27
j_gene: TRBJ1-1
abundance: -
CDR3nt: TGTGCCAGCAGTCCCAATCGACAGAGGAACACTGAAGCTTTCTTT
CDR3aa: CASSPNRQRNTEAFF

d_gene: TRBD1
v_gene: TRBV6-1
j_gene: TRBJ1-5
abundance: -
CDR3nt: TGTGCCAGTGGGGACAGGCGGAATCAGCCCCAGCATTTT
CDR3aa: CASGDRRNQPQHF

d_gene: -
v_gene: TRBV15
j_gene: TRBJ1-4
abundance: -
CDR3nt: TGTGCCACCAGCAGGGGTCCCAGACAGGCAAATGAAAAACTGTTTTTT
CDR3aa: CATSRGPRQANEKLFF

d_gene: -
v_gene: TRBV7-9
j_gene: TRBJ1-5
abundance: -
CDR3nt: TGTGCCAGCAGCCCGTCGGGGGAGGCTCAGCCCCAGCATTTT
CDR3aa: CASSPSGEAQPQHF

d_gene: TRBD2
v_gene: TRBV27
j_gene: TRBJ2-2
abundance: -
CDR3nt: TGTGCCAGCAGGCCGGGACTAGCGGGTGGTGCACCCGGGGAGCTGTTTTTT
CDR3aa: CASRPGLAGGAPGELFF

d_gene: -
v_gene: TRBV4-3
j_gene: TRBJ1-2
abundance: -
CDR3nt: TGCGCCAGCAGCCAAGTGGGGTTAGGGAGCTATGGCTACACCTTC
CDR3aa: CASSQVGLGSYGYTF

d_gene: TRBD1
v_gene: TRBV2
j_gene: TRBJ1-4
abundance: once
CDR3nt: TGTGCCAGCAGTGGAATTTTTGGGACAGGGGGTGAAAAACTGTTTTTT
CDR3aa: CASSGIFGTGGEKLFF

d_gene: -
v_gene: TRBV25-1
j_gene: TRBJ1-5
abundance: few
CDR3nt: TGTGCCAGCAGTGAATCGGGCAGGGGAGGCAATCAGCCCCAGCATTTT
CDR3aa: CASSESGRGGNQPQHF